This TCR beta chain derives from a study of blood T cell repertoires in COVID-19 (dated by TCRdb to about 2020). About the investigation overall: The collaborator samples originated in the United States, Italy and Spain and spanned the acute and convalescent phases of COVID-19. Subjects who had been exposed to COVID-19, were actively infected with it, or had recovered from it provided the deeply sampled blood TCRbeta repertoires that made up the dataset. The samples were drawn from two sources: the first 160 participants of the ongoing ImmuneRACE study, and 950 to 1,500 subjects contributed by 6 global collaborators. Where available, HLA class I and class II types were taken from metadata supplied by the sample provider and were not determined by assay-based typing. The sample metadata nearly always contained a de-identified subject ID, COVID-19 status, age in years and sex. The repertoires were made available in a free public database intended to serve as a resource for research on the immune response to SARS-CoV-2. The prospective study material was composed of cDNA or gDNA derived from T cells, B-cell-depleted T cells, or PBMCs. Study-wide conclusions, independent of this receptor: Clinical and demographic metadata were provided uncurated, with the amount varying by source and participant.

The immunoSEQ Assay, a bias-controlled multiplex PCR, was used to amplify TCRbeta CDR3 regions from genomic DNA. The authors' analysis ran thus. The number of nucleated cells in each sample was estimated from the amplification of reference gene primers within the assay. To quantify the absolute abundance of each unique TCRbeta CDR3 rearrangement, sequence reads were collapsed and filtered. For each sample, productive Simpson clonality was calculated as the square root of Simpson's diversity index over productive rearrangements. This immuneACCESS table, as held by TCRdb, lists in-frame sequences with V and J called but not all clones. Of the missing ones, under half trace to an unresolved V gene in checked studies; the others have no known cause. V, J and clone size reflect that table, while D and trimming were determined from the DNA. The sample profile shows about 180,000 clones; about 81% of them were found once. Together, the top ten hold 12% of the sample.

One collaborating source in Seattle enrolled patients during active infection and followed them longitudinally through the course of disease. Each collaborating institution followed its own protocols to collect whole blood in K2EDTA tubes. For TCRbeta analysis, collaborator samples were shipped as frozen whole blood, as isolated PBMCs, or as DNA extracted from either sample type. As concerns this clone: Its binding antigen is unknown. Qualities for individual bases were not recorded, and no much larger clone is one base off.

The sample comprised peripheral blood. This clonotype was sampled from a woman aged 80 or older with COVID-19, enrolled during active disease.

Here the CDR3 is given as CATSRGEGTGSRTEAFF. The sequenced DNA: TGTGCCACCAGCAGGGGGGAGGGAACAGGATCGCGAACTGAAGCTTTCTTT. The rearranged chain carries TRBV15 and TRBJ1-1; TRBD1 could be the D gene, as 5 bases match. The CDR3 has 17 amino acids, counting the end cysteine and phenylalanine. Only the CDR3 DNA is retained, 51 bases long and in frame from the first base. V is reduced by 3 bases and J by 5 bases, leaving a spacing of 22 bases between them. The germline V gene (reference sequence) provides CDR1 LNHNV and CDR2 YYDKDF. The full variable domain, completed from the reference TRBV15 and TRBJ1-1 proteins outside the CDR3, reads DAMVIQNPRYQVTQFGKPVTLSCSQTLNHNVMYWYQQKSSQAPKLLFHYYDKDFNNEADTPDNFQSRRPNTSFCFLDIRSPGLGDTAMYLCATSRGEGTGSRTEAFFGQGTRLTVV.